This record looks at one T cell receptor beta chain sequence and its context. This clonotype was detected ten times or more. Its binding antigen is unknown. Base-call qualities are not available, and no considerably larger clone is one nucleotide away. According to the germline V gene (reference sequence), CDR1 reads DFQATT and CDR2 reads SNEGSKA. Trimming costs V 3 bases and J 2 bases, and their ends lie 14 bases apart. There are 15 amino acids in the CDR3, from cysteine to phenylalanine inclusive. Here the CDR3 DNA is all that survives: 45 bases in frame from base 1. Library method: 5' RACE. Sequencing instrument: NextSeq 500. The TCR library protocol attached unique molecular identifiers to individual cDNA molecules to correct for sequencing error and PCR bias. Both TCR alpha and beta chains were sequenced, and tight co-correlation was observed between alpha and beta sequence abundances in each sample. As for the authors' bioinformatics: Decombinator V4 was used to annotate the V gene, J gene and CDR3 of the TCR sequences. Expanded TCRs were defined as changing significantly between any two time points under a Poisson model with p below 0.0001. TCR abundances were normalised to the total number of TCRs sequenced per sample and were expressed as counts per million. MAIT TCRs were defined by TRAV1-2 paired with TRAJ12, TRAJ20 or TRAJ33, and iNKT TCRs by TRAV10 paired with TRAJ18. VDJdb, accessed 1 November 2021, was searched for CMV, EBV and SARS-CoV-2 annotated TCRs, excluding TCRs annotated for multiple antigens. Starting from the raw public reads, TCRdb applied fastp trimming at Q25, assembled clones with MiXCR and retained in-frame beta chains. Each CDR3 protein gets just one entry, which takes the most common genes and DNA from the rows behind it. TCRdb, not the authors, supplied the V and J calls. This sample gives some 23,000 distinct CDR3 sequences in total; about 5.6% of them show up just once. Around 10% of the sample lies in the top ten.

This sample stems from a study of early T cells in non-severe SARS-CoV-2 infection (dated by TCRdb to the early 2020s). For the wider study: TCR sequencing used bulk RNA from unsorted whole blood, so alpha and beta chains could not be paired. Study-wide conclusions, independent of this receptor: VDJdb matching was skewed toward anti-spike CD8 responses and likely underestimated virus-specific expansions, missing private and CD4 specificities.

A case-control design nested within a healthcare worker cohort in London, UK, was used, with weekly nasopharyngeal swab PCR tests and blood sampling performed. Healthcare workers were enrolled in the week of the UK lockdown, from 23 to 31 March 2020, and were followed every week for up to roughly 16 weeks. This TCR was recovered from an adult who was a healthcare worker with PCR-confirmed SARS-CoV-2 infection or an uninfected control (not recorded which). Sequencing input: whole blood. The chain links TRBV20-1 with TRBJ2-1; the D assignment is uncertain and may be TRBD1 or TRBD2, with 6 bases supporting each. The bases are TGCAGTGCTAGTGGTGAGGGGGGCGCCTACAATGAGCAGTTCTTC. This codes for CSASGEGGAYNEQFF.